The TCR beta chain under discussion was sequenced for a study of blood T cell repertoires in COVID-19 (dated by TCRdb to 2020 to 2022). In the study overall: The collaborator samples originated in the United States, Italy and Spain and spanned the acute and convalescent phases of COVID-19. The prospective study material was composed of cDNA or gDNA derived from T cells, B-cell-depleted T cells, or PBMCs. Deeply sampled blood TCRbeta repertoires from subjects exposed to, actively infected with, or recovered from COVID-19 were included in the dataset. The repertoires were released in a freely available public database intended as a resource for research on the immune response to SARS-CoV-2. Samples were obtained from the ongoing ImmuneRACE study (first 160 participants) and from 1,000 to 1,500 subjects provided by 6 global collaborators. The sample metadata nearly always contained a de-identified subject ID, COVID-19 status, age in years and sex. HLA class I and class II types, where available, came from metadata supplied by the sample provider rather than from assay-based typing. Findings and caveats that apply to the study as a whole: The quantity of clinical and demographic metadata differed by source and by participant and was supplied without curation.

Whole blood was collected in K2EDTA tubes by collaborating institutions according to the institutions' own protocols. For TCRbeta analysis, collaborator samples were shipped as frozen whole blood, as isolated PBMCs, or as DNA extracted from either sample type. The CDR3 numbers 14 residues from cysteine through phenylalanine. Solely the CDR3 DNA is kept, with 42 bases framed from the first base. V is clipped by 2 bases and J by 11 bases, and the sequence between their germline boundaries is 18 bases long. Via the germline V gene (reference sequence), CDR1 is MNHNY and CDR2 SVGAGI. TCRbeta CDR3 regions were amplified from genomic DNA by means of the immunoSEQ Assay, a bias-controlled multiplex PCR. The paper's data handling went like this. Within the assay, amplification of reference gene primers was used to estimate how many nucleated cells each sample contained. To quantify the absolute abundance of each unique TCRbeta CDR3 rearrangement, sequence reads were collapsed and filtered. For each sample, productive Simpson clonality was calculated as the square root of Simpson's diversity index across productive rearrangements. As stored in TCRdb, this immuneACCESS dataset retains in-frame rearrangements with V and J assigned. A fraction of the clones does not appear; measured against another copy, unresolved V genes explain less than half of the discrepancy, and the remainder lacks a known reason. V, J and clone size are those of that table, while D and trimming were read from the DNA. The sample has about 220,000 clones on record, around 80% of them singletons. The ten largest make up roughly 6.7% of the sample.

In regard to this clone: There is no known antigen for this receptor. Per-nucleotide qualities are absent, and no much larger clonotype sits a single base away.

The chain was built from TRBV6-6 and TRBJ1-1, with TRBD1 tentatively as D gene (6 bases match). This TCR came from a woman aged 70-85 years with acute or convalescent COVID-19. The sequencing input was peripheral blood. The DNA sequence is given as TGTGCCAGCAGTTACGGGCAGGGGTCCCCTGTGGCTTTCTTT. It codes for CASSYGQGSPVAFF.